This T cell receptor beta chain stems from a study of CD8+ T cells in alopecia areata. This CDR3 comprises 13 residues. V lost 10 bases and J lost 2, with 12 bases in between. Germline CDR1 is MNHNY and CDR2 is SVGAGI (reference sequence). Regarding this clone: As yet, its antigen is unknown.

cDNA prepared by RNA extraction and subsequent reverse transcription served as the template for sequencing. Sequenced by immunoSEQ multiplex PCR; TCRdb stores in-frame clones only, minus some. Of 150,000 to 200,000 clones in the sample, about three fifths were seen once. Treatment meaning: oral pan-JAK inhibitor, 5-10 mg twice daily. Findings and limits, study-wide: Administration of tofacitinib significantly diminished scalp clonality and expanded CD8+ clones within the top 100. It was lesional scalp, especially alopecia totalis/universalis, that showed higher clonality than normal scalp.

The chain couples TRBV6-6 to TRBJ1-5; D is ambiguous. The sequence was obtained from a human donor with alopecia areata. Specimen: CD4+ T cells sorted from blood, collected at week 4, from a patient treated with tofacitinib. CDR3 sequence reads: CATVHRGNQPQHF. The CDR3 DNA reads TGTGCCACCGTACATAGGGGCAATCAGCCCCAGCATTTT.